This T cell receptor (beta chain) was documented in a study of vaccination effects on CD4 cells after COVID-19. Study results and limitations: Late in the post-vaccination period, infection-induced and vaccine-induced clones underwent marked clonal contraction.

V was cut by 4 bases and J by 0 bases, with 13 bases left in between. Looked up from germline, CDR1 is SGHRS and CDR2 is YFSETQ. CDR3 size: 15 residues. Pools of viral peptides were used by the ViraFEST assay to expand antigen-specific CD4+ T cells ahead of sequencing. Upon completion of around 9 days in culture, CD4+ T cells were isolated. Testing of the vaccine recipients showed negative nucleocapsid antibodies and no prior SARS-CoV-2 infection. They grew roughly 2 million PBMC in each well, adding around 10 IU/ml IL-2 and around 10 ug/ml peptides. The data were produced by immunoSEQ multiplex PCR, yet TCRdb's version contains in-frame clones alone and is incomplete. The sample records under 80,000 clones, 78% being singletons. With respect to this clone: Its specificity is not known.

The origin of this receptor is a human donor who received a COVID-19 vaccine. The genes are TRBV5-1 and TRBJ1-1; no definite D call. This specimen consisted of CD4+ T cells from PBMCs cultured with SARS-CoV-2 spike peptides, obtained before COVID-19 vaccination. The CDR3 nucleotides read TGCGCCAGCAGCATACGGGCCTCCCTGAACACTGAAGCTTTCTTT. Protein: CASSIRASLNTEAFF.